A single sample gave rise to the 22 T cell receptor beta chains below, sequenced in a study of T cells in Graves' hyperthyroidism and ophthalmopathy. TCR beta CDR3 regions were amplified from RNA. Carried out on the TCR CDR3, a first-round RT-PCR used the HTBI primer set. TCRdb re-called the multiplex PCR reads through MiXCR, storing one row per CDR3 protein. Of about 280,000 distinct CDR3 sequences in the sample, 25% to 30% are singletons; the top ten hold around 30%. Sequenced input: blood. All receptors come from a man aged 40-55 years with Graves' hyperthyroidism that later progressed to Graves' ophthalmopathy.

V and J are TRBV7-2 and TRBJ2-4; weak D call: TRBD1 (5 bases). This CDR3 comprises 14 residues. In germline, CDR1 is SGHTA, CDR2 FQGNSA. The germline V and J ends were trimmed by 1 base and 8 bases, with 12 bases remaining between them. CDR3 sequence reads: CASSLGQGVYIQYF. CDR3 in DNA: TGTGCCAGCAGCTTAGGGCAGGGTGTGTACATTCAGTACTTC.

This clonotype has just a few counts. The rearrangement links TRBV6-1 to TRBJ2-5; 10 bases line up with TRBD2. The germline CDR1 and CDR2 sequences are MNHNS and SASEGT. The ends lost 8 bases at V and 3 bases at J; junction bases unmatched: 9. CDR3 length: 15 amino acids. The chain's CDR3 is CASDTPSGGEETQYF. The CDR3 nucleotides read TGTGCCAGCGATACACCTAGCGGGGGTGAAGAGACCCAGTACTTC.

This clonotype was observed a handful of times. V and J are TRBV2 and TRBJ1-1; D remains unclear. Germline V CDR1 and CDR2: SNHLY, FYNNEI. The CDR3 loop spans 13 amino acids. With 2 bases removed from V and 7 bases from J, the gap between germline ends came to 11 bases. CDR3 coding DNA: TGTGCCAGCAGTGAAATGGAGGACCGTGAAGCTTTCTTT. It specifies CASSEMEDREAFF. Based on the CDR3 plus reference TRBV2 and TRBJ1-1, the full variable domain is EPEVTQTPSHQVTQMGQEVILRCVPISNHLYFYWYRQILGQKVEFLVSFYNNEISEKSEIFDDQFSVERPDGSNFTLKIRSTKLEDSAMYFCASSEMEDREAFFGQGTRLTVV.

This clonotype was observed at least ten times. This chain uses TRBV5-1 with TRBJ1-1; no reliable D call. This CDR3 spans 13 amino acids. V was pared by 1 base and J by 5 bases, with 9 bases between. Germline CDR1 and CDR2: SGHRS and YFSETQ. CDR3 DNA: TGCGCCAGCAGCTTGTCAGTACGGACTGAAGCTTTCTTT. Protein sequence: CASSLSVRTEAFF.

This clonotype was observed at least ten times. For the CDR3, the DNA is TGTGCCTGGAGTACCCCCTTGGGGAGCCACAATCAGCCCCAGCATTTT. This gives the protein CAWSTPLGSHNQPQHF. The V call is TRBV30, the J call TRBJ1-5, with D unresolved. Germline-derived CDR1 and CDR2 are GTSNPN and SVGIG (reference sequence). This CDR3 is built from 16 residues. Trimming removed 2 bases from V and 3 bases from J, with 17 bases in between.

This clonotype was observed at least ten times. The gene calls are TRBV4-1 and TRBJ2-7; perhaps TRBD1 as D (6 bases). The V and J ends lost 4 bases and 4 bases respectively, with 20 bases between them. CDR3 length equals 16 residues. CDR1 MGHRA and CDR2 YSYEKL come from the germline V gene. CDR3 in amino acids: CASSPAFGGHGYEQYF. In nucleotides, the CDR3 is TGCGCCAGCAGCCCCGCCTTTGGGGGACACGGGTACGAGCAGTACTTC.

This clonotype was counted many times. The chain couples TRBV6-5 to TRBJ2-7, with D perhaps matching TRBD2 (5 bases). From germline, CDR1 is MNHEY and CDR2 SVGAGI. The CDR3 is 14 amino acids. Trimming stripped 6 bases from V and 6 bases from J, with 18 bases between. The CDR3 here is CASRGEGSSSEQYF. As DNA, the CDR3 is TGTGCCAGCAGGGGTGAGGGTAGCTCCAGCGAGCAGTACTTC.

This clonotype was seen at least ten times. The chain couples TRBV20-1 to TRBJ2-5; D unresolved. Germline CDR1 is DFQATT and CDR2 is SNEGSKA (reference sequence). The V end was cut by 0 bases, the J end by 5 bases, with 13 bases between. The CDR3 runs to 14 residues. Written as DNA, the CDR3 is TGCAGTGCTAGAGAAGTGGGGTTATATGAGACCCAGTACTTC. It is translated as CSAREVGLYETQYF.

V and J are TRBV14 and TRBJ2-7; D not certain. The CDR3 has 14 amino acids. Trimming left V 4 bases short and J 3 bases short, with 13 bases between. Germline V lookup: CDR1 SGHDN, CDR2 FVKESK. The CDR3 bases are TGTGCCAGCAGCCGAGGCGGACCTGGCTACGAGCAGTACTTC. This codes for CASSRGGPGYEQYF.

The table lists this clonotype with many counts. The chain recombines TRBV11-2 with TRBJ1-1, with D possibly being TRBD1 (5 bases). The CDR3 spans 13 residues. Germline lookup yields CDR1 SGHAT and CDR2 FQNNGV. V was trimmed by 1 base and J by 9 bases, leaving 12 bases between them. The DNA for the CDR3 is TGTGCCAGCAGCTTAGGGCGGGGCGTAAAAGCTTTCTTT. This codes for CASSLGRGVKAFF.

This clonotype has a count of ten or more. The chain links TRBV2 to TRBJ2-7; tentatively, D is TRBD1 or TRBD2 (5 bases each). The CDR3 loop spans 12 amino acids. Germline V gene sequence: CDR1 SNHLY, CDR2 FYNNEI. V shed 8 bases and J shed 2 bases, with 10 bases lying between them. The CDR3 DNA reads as TGTGCCAGCTTCCCGGGGCCCTACGAGCAGTACTTC. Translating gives CASFPGPYEQYF. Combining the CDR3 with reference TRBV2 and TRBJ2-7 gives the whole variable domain EPEVTQTPSHQVTQMGQEVILRCVPISNHLYFYWYRQILGQKVEFLVSFYNNEISEKSEIFDDQFSVERPDGSNFTLKIRSTKLEDSAMYFCASFPGPYEQYFGPGTRLTVT.

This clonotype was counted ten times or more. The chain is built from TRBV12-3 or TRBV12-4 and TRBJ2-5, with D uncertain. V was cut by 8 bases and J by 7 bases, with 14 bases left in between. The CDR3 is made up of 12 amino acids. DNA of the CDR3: TGTGCCAGCTCCCCGGGTCGAGGGACCCAGTACTTC. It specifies CASSPGRGTQYF.

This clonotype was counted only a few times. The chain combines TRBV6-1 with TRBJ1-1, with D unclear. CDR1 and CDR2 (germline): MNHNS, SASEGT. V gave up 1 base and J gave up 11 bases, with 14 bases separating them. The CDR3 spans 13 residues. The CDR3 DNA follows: TGTGCCAGCAGTGAAGGTTTCCAAGTCGAGGCTTTCTTT. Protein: CASSEGFQVEAFF.

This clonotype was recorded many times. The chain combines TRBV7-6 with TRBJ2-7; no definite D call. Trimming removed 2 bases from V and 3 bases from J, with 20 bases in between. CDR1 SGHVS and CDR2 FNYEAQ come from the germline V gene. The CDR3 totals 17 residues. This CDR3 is CASSLWATGPTVYEQYF. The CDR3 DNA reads TGTGCCAGCAGCTTATGGGCTACCGGGCCCACGGTCTACGAGCAGTACTTC.

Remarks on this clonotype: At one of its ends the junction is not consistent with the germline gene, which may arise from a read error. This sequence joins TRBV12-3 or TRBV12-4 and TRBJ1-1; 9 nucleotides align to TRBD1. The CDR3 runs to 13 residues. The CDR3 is CASSLGQGLAAFF. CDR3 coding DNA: TGTGCCAGCAGCTTAGGACAGGGGTTGGCGGCTTTCTTT.

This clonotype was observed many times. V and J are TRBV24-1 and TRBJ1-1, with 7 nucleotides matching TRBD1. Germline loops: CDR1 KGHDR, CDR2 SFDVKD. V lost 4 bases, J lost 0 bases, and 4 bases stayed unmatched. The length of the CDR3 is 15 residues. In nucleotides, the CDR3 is TGTGCCACCAGTGAGGCCGGGACAGTGAACACTGAAGCTTTCTTT. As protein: CATSEAGTVNTEAFF.

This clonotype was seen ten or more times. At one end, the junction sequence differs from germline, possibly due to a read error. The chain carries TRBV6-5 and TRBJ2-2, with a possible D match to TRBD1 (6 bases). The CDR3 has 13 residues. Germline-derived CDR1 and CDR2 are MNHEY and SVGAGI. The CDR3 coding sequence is TGTGCCTGCAGGGGTTGGGGCACCGGGGAGCTGTTTTTT. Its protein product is CACRGWGTGELFF.

The CDR3: CASSFRDRGGTGELFF. The CDR3 nucleotides read TGTGCCAGCAGTTTCCGGGACAGGGGGGGTACCGGGGAGCTGTTTTTT. This sequence joins TRBV12-3 or TRBV12-4 and TRBJ2-2; TRBD1 matches 11 bases. V shed 3 bases, J shed 5 bases, and the junction held 5 bases outside the gene matches. This CDR3 has 16 residues.

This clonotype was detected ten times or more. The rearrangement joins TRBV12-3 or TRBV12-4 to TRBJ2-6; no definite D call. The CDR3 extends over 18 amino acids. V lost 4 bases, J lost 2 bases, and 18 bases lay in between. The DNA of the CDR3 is TGTGCCAGCAGTTCTAAGGGAACAATGAGGACTGGGGCCAACGTCCTGACTTTC. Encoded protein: CASSSKGTMRTGANVLTF.

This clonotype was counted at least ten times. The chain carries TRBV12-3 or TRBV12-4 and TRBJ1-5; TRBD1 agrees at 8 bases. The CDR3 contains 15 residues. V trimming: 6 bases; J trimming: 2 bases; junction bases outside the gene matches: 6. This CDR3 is CASRRQGLGNQPQHF. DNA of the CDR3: TGTGCCAGCAGGAGACAGGGGCTGGGCAATCAGCCCCAGCATTTT.

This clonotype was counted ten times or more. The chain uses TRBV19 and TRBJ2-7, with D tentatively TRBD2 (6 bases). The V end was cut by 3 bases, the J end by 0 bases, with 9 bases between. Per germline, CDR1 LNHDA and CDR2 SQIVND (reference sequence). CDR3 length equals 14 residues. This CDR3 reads CASSIDGSSYEQYF. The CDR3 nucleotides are TGTGCCAGTAGTATCGACGGGAGCTCCTACGAGCAGTACTTC.

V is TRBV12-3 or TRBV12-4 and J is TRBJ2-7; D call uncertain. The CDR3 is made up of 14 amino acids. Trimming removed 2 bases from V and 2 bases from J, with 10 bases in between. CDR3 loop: CASSLMSTTYEQYF. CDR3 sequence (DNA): TGTGCCAGCAGTTTAATGAGTACCACCTACGAGCAGTACTTC.